This record concerns one T cell receptor beta chain sequence. Libraries were prepared by immunoSEQ multiplex PCR; TCRdb keeps only in-frame clonotypes and omits some of them. The table records about 76,000 clones, roughly 79% of them present only once. The sample originates from a study of radiotherapy plus CTLA-4 blockade in lung cancer. Enrolled patients, whose metastatic non-small-cell lung cancer was chemo-refractory, received focal radiation plus CTLA-4 blockade with ipilimumab. V was clipped by 6 bases and J by 4 bases; unmatched bases: 2. The CDR3 extends over 13 amino acids. CDR1 is LNHDA and CDR2 is SQIVND in the germline V gene (reference sequence).

Specimen: peripheral blood, collected from a patient treated with radiotherapy plus ipilimumab. The sequence was obtained from a human donor with non-small cell lung cancer whose response to radiotherapy plus ipilimumab could not be evaluated. Some clones in this sample may be carry-over from other donors' samples. J is TRBJ1-5 and V is TRBV19, with 8 bases lining up with TRBD1. The CDR3 sequence: CASSYRGNQPQHF. CDR3 nucleotide sequence: TGTGCCAGTAGCTACAGGGGGAATCAGCCCCAGCATTTT.